This TCR beta chain originates from a study of cytomegalovirus exposure and HLA in healthy donors. This PCR relied on a set of 60 Vbeta primers and 13 Jbeta primers. TCRdb keeps only in-frame clones here, not all; method: immunoSEQ multiplex PCR. The sample holds 11,000 to 15,000 clones, 60% to 70% seen once. In its sample, this clone was seen a few times. With 1 base removed from V and 4 bases from J, the gap between germline ends came to 12 bases. The germline gives CDR1 LGHNA, CDR2 YSLEER. The CDR3 contains 15 residues. The gene calls are TRBV4-3 and TRBJ2-3; D gene uncertain. Sequenced material: PBMCs. The TCR was taken from a woman aged 45 to 65 in good health and CMV-seropositive. The CDR3 loop reads CASSQGPRTPDTQYF. The CDR3 nucleotides are TGCGCCAGCAGCCAAGGCCCTAGAACCCCAGATACGCAGTATTTT.